What follows are 20 T cell receptor beta chains derived from one specimen sequenced in a study of blood T cell repertoires in COVID-19. The data were produced by immunoSEQ multiplex PCR, yet TCRdb's version contains in-frame clones alone and is incomplete. The sample has about 46,000 clones; approximately 80% are singletons. What was sequenced was peripheral blood. The receptors were gathered from a man in his sixties with acute or convalescent COVID-19.

The chain links TRBV6-5 to TRBJ2-7; maybe TRBD1 (7 bases). This CDR3 spans 14 amino acids. Trimming took off 6 bases at V and 0 bases at J, with 12 bases between the two ends. Germline CDR1 and CDR2: MNHEY and SVGAGI. CDR3 DNA: TGTGCCAGCAGGCGGGGACAGTCCTCCTACGAGCAGTACTTC. Protein: CASRRGQSSYEQYF.

The gene calls are TRBV3-1 (or the pseudogene TRBV3-2) and TRBJ1-2; 8 positions match TRBD1. There are 14 residues in the CDR3. Germline assignment: CDR1 LGHDT and CDR2 YNNKEL (reference sequence). The V segment lost 1 base and the J segment 5 bases; nucleotides outside the gene matches: 3. The CDR3 here is CASSQGTGQYGYTF. The CDR3 region has the DNA TGTGCCAGCAGCCAAGGGACAGGGCAGTATGGCTACACCTTC.

The chain uses TRBV6-5 and TRBJ1-2, with 8 positions matching TRBD1. V lost 7 bases and J lost 6; bases outside the gene matches: 10. The CDR3 extends over 14 amino acids. From germline, CDR1 is MNHEY and CDR2 SVGAGI. The CDR3 DNA reads TGTGCCAGCACCATAAGCGGACAGGGCAATGGCTACACCTTC. It specifies CASTISGQGNGYTF.

The chain recombines TRBV12-3 or TRBV12-4 with TRBJ1-1, with D uncertain. The CDR3 sequence is 11 residues long. V was pared by 3 bases and J by 7 bases, with 6 bases between. The CDR3 DNA reads as TGTGCCAGCAGTTTTACGAGTGAAGCTTTCTTT. This translates into CASSFTSEAFF.

This sequence joins TRBV5-1 and TRBJ2-5; D remains ambiguous. The CDR3 covers 15 residues. Trimming left V 5 bases short and J 5 bases short, with 19 bases between. CDR1 is SGHRS, CDR2 YFSETQ, per germline. This chain's CDR3 is CASRTTTTNFETQYF. The CDR3 DNA sequence: TGCGCCAGCAGAACTACTACGACCAACTTCGAGACCCAGTACTTC.

The V gene is TRBV19, the J gene TRBJ1-1; D uncertain. Germline-derived CDR1 and CDR2 are LNHDA and SQIVND (reference sequence). Trimming shortened V by 8 bases and J by 1 base, and 14 bases separated the two germline ends. This CDR3 contains 14 residues. CDR3 nucleotide sequence: TGTGCCAGTTCTCGGGGTATCGGGAACACTGAAGCTTTCTTT. It translates to CASSRGIGNTEAFF.

V and J are TRBV9 and TRBJ1-4; D gene ambiguous. Trimming removed 3 bases from V and 0 bases from J, with 9 bases in between. CDR3 length equals 15 residues. The V gene's germline CDR1 is SGDLS and CDR2 YYNGEE. The CDR3 loop reads CASSATVSTNEKLFF. CDR3 coding DNA: TGTGCCAGCAGCGCGACTGTTTCAACTAATGAAAAACTGTTTTTT.

The V and J genes are TRBV9 and TRBJ2-7; TRBD1 is a possible D gene (6 bases). The germline V gene encodes CDR1 SGDLS and CDR2 YYNGEE. The CDR3 is 15 amino acids. The germline V and J ends were trimmed by 3 bases and 3 bases, with 16 bases remaining between them. The CDR3 sequence is CASSAQGDTDYEQYF. CDR3 in DNA: TGTGCCAGCAGCGCCCAAGGGGACACCGACTACGAGCAGTACTTC.

The gene calls are TRBV6-5 and TRBJ2-7; tentative D call: TRBD1 (5 bases). CDR1 MNHEY and CDR2 SVGAGI come from the germline V gene. The ends were cut back, 5 bases at V and 6 bases at J, with 17 bases in the middle. The CDR3 loop spans 14 amino acids. The DNA for the CDR3 is TGTGCCAGCAGTCCCAGGGTAGAAGGAAGCGAGCAGTACTTC. It codes for CASSPRVEGSEQYF.

The V and J genes are TRBV3-1 (or the pseudogene TRBV3-2) and TRBJ1-6; 8 positions agree with TRBD1. The J segment lost 9 bases and the V segment lost 4 bases, leaving 8 bases of the junction unmatched. Germline V lookup: CDR1 LGHDT, CDR2 YNNKEL (reference sequence). This CDR3 is built from 15 residues. The CDR3 DNA reads as TGTGCCAGCAGCCGGACAGGGTTGGGTGGTTCACCCCTCCACTTT. As protein: CASSRTGLGGSPLHF.

This rearrangement joins TRBV2 to TRBJ2-5; a possible D gene is TRBD1 (6 bases). The germline V and J ends were trimmed by 8 bases and 9 bases, with 19 bases remaining between them. This CDR3 contains 13 residues. Germline CDR1 and CDR2: SNHLY and FYNNEI. The CDR3 DNA reads TGTGCCAGCCACCGGGACAAGGGTTTGGCCCAGTACTTC. The encoded protein is CASHRDKGLAQYF. Full variable domain (missing parts from reference TRBV2 and TRBJ2-5): EPEVTQTPSHQVTQMGQEVILRCVPISNHLYFYWYRQILGQKVEFLVSFYNNEISEKSEIFDDQFSVERPDGSNFTLKIRSTKLEDSAMYFCASHRDKGLAQYFGPGTRLLVL.

The chain combines TRBV5-1 with TRBJ1-2; D not resolved. The CDR3 has 13 residues. V was cut by 0 bases and J by 6 bases, with 9 bases left in between. From germline, CDR1 is SGHRS and CDR2 YFSETQ. CDR3 nucleotide sequence: TGCGCCAGCAGCTTGGGAGGGAGTAATGGCTACACCTTC. This gives the protein CASSLGGSNGYTF.

The gene calls are TRBV19 and TRBJ1-2; 8 bases are a match to TRBD1. The germline CDR1 and CDR2 sequences are LNHDA and SQIVND (reference sequence). V gave up 4 bases and J gave up 6 bases; unmatched junction bases: 7. CDR3 length: 14 residues. The CDR3: CASSTRQGSHGYTF. The CDR3 coding sequence is TGTGCCAGTAGTACTCGACAGGGGAGCCATGGCTACACCTTC.

J is TRBJ2-1 and V is TRBV7-2, with 14 bases that match TRBD2. The J segment lost 7 bases and the V segment lost 6 bases, leaving 5 bases of the junction unmatched. Germline V lookup: CDR1 SGHTA, CDR2 FQGNSA. CDR3 length equals 15 residues. CDR3 in DNA: TGTGCCAGCAGTTGGACTAGCGGGGGGCGGAATGAGCAGTTCTTC. Its translation: CASSWTSGGRNEQFF.

CDR3 in amino acids: CASRATGQLNSPLHF. CDR3 DNA: TGTGCCAGCAGGGCGACGGGACAGTTAAATTCACCCCTCCACTTT. This chain connects TRBV7-9 to TRBJ1-6; 7 bases are a match to TRBD1. Trimming at V came to 6 bases and at J to 7 bases, leaving 9 bases not matched to a gene. This CDR3 has 15 residues. In germline, CDR1 is SEHNR, CDR2 FQNEAQ (reference sequence).

The chain employs TRBV6-1 and TRBJ2-1; perhaps TRBD1 as D (6 bases). V shed 2 bases and J shed 1 base, with 9 bases lying between them. Germline CDR1 reads MNHNS; CDR2 reads SASEGT. The CDR3 consists of 15 residues. The CDR3 loop reads CASSEWGQSYNEQFF. As DNA, the CDR3 is TGTGCCAGCAGTGAATGGGGGCAATCCTACAATGAGCAGTTCTTC.

The genes are TRBV29-1 and TRBJ2-5; 9 bases are shared with TRBD2. This CDR3 is built from 14 residues. V lost 2 bases to trimming and J lost 5 bases; unmatched junction nucleotides: 6. The germline CDR1 and CDR2 sequences are SQVTM and ANQGSEA. In DNA form, the CDR3 reads TGCAGCGTTGAAATCGCGGGGGGGCTGGAGACCCAGTACTTC. The encoded protein is CSVEIAGGLETQYF.

The genes are TRBV4-2 and TRBJ2-5; TRBD2 might be the D (6 bases). This CDR3 comprises 16 residues. V was clipped by 2 bases and J by 2 bases, with 15 bases between them. Looked up from germline, CDR1 is LGHNA and CDR2 is YNFKEQ. Written as DNA, the CDR3 is TGTGCCAGCAGCCAATTCGATAGCGGTGATCAAGAGACCCAGTACTTC. It codes for CASSQFDSGDQETQYF.

The J gene is TRBJ1-2, the V gene TRBV9, with D possibly TRBD1 on 6 matching bases. Deletions cut 4 bases from V and 6 bases from J, with 19 bases between. The germline CDR1 and CDR2 sequences are SGDLS and YYNGEE. The CDR3 runs 15 residues. This chain's CDR3 is CASSSGTGGADGYTF. In DNA, the CDR3 is TGTGCCAGCAGCTCTGGGACGGGGGGCGCGGATGGCTACACCTTC.

The chain uses TRBV30 and TRBJ1-1; no reliable D call. Germline assignment: CDR1 GTSNPN and CDR2 SVGIG (reference sequence). V lost 3 bases, J lost 8 bases, and 10 bases lay in between. The CDR3 is made up of 11 amino acids. The CDR3 loop reads CAWSLGQEAFF. The CDR3 nucleotides are TGTGCCTGGAGCTTGGGCCAGGAAGCTTTCTTT.